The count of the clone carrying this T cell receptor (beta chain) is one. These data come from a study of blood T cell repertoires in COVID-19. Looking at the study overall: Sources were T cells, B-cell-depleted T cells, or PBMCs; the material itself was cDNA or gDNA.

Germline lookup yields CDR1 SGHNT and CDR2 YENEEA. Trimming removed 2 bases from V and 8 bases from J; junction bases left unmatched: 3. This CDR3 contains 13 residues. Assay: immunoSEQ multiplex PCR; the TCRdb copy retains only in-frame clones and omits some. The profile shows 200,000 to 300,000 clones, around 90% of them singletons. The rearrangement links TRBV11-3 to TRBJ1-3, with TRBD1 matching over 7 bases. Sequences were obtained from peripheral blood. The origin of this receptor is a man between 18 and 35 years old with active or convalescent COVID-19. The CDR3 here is CASSLRQGDTIYF. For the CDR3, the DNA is TGTGCCAGCAGCTTAAGACAGGGAGACACCATATATTTT.